This TCR beta chain was profiled in a study of blood T cell repertoires in COVID-19. V lost 8 bases to trimming and J lost 10 bases, with 15 bases between them. Germline CDR1 reads MNHEY; CDR2 reads SVGAGI. This CDR3 comprises 12 residues. This clone occurred once. Clones were sequenced by immunoSEQ multiplex PCR, and TCRdb holds only the in-frame ones, with some missing. Of about 250,000 clones listed, roughly 82% are singletons. Input material: peripheral blood. The V call is TRBV6-5, the J call TRBJ1-5, with D maybe TRBD1 (6 bases). This clonotype was obtained from a woman over 75 with active or convalescent COVID-19. The CDR3 region has the DNA TGTGCCAGCCGCGTAGGGGGTGAACCCCAGCATTTT. Encoded protein: CASRVGGEPQHF.